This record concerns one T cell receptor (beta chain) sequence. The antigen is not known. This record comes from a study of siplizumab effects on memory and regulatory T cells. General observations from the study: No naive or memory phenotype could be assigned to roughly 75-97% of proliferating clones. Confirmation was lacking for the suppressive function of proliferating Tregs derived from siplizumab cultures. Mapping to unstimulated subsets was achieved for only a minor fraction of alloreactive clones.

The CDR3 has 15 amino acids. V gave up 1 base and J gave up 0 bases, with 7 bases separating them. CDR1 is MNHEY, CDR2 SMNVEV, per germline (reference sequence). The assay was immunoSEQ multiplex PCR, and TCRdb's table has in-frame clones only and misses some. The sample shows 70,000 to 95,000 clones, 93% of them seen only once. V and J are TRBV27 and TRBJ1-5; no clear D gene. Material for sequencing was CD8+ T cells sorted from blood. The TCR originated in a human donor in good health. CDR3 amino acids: CASSLLPLSNQPQHF. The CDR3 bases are TGTGCCAGCAGTTTATTACCTCTTAGCAATCAGCCCCAGCATTTT.